This T cell receptor beta chain was sequenced for a study of blood T cell repertoires in COVID-19. Method: immunoSEQ multiplex PCR; TCRdb's copy keeps in-frame clones and lacks some. This table has about 210,000 clones, roughly four fifths appearing once. The germline CDR1 and CDR2 sequences are SNHLY and FYNNEI. CDR3 size: 17 residues. Germline trimming cut 7 bases from V and 5 bases from J; bases unmatched to any gene: 15. The V gene is TRBV2, the J gene TRBJ2-3; TRBD2 matches 10 bases. The clonotype originates from a woman aged 35 to 49 with acute or convalescent COVID-19. The sample taken for sequencing was peripheral blood. The CDR3 nucleotides read TGTGCCAGCACCCCTTGGGGGGGGACTAGCGATGGAGATACGCAGTATTTT. Protein sequence: CASTPWGGTSDGDTQYF.